The source of this T cell receptor beta chain is a study of beta chain features in type 1 diabetes. Study conclusions and caveats: The study found moderately but significantly shorter TCRB CDR3s in all four CD4+ subsets of Type 1 diabetes patients. TCRB repertoires of naive, central memory and Treg cells appeared more similar among patients than among healthy donors.

The authors reverse transcribed all of the isolated RNA, so sequencing captured expressed TCRB transcripts. The read count averaged around 4 million across naive, central memory and regulatory T cell samples. Clones were sequenced by immunoSEQ multiplex PCR, and TCRdb holds only the in-frame ones, with some missing. The sample lists more than 300,000 clones; 9.6% were seen once. The germline CDR1 and CDR2 sequences are GTSNPN and SVGIG (reference sequence). Losses at the gene ends were 0 bases for V and 5 bases for J; bases not matched to a gene: 6. The CDR3 totals 14 residues. A remark on this clone: Its specificity is not known.

CD4+ naive, central memory, regulatory and stem cell-like memory subsets were isolated by sorting on CD45RO/CCR7/CD25/CD127/CD95/CD27. The TCR comes from a young man with type 1 diabetes. J is TRBJ2-5 and V is TRBV30; TRBD1 aligns across 7 bases. Sequenced: central memory CD4+ T cells from blood. CDR3 protein: CAWSVQGGGETQYF. The CDR3 DNA is TGTGCCTGGAGTGTACAAGGGGGCGGGGAGACCCAGTACTTC.